These 10 T cell receptor beta chains were all obtained from the same sample, sequenced in a study of blood T cell repertoires in COVID-19 (dated by TCRdb to the early 2020s). The library came from the immunoSEQ multiplex PCR assay. TCRdb limited this immuneACCESS table to in-frame rearrangements with V and J called. A share of clones is missing; checked studies link under half to unresolved V genes, and the rest is unexplained. This sample holds 90,000 to 150,000 clones; less than 80% were observed only once. In total, the top ten clones hold about 2.5% of the sample. Sequences were obtained from peripheral blood. These receptors were taken from a man aged 50 or older with acute or convalescent COVID-19.

This clone was seen only a few times. The J gene is TRBJ2-7, the V gene TRBV29-1; 8 positions agree with TRBD1. CDR3 length equals 13 residues. Germline V gene sequence: CDR1 SQVTM, CDR2 ANQGSEA. Unmatched junction bases numbered 4, after V lost 0 bases and J lost 6 bases. In DNA form, the CDR3 reads TGCAGCGTTGAAGAGGGTGACAGGGGCGAGCAGTACTTC. It codes for CSVEEGDRGEQYF.

There are a few counts of this clone. The chain couples TRBV6-5 to TRBJ1-1, with 7 bases lining up with TRBD1. The V segment lost 0 bases and the J segment 4 bases; nucleotides outside the gene matches: 8. The CDR3 covers 16 residues. Germline CDR1 is MNHEY and CDR2 is SVGAGI. CDR3 DNA: TGTGCCAGCAGTTACTCTCTGACAGGGCTGGCCACTGAAGCTTTCTTT. It is translated as CASSYSLTGLATEAFF.

V and J are TRBV11-1 and TRBJ2-7; 7 bases fit TRBD1. The germline V gene has CDR1 SGHAT and CDR2 FQDESV (reference sequence). This CDR3 contains 14 residues. Germline trimming cut 4 bases from V and 4 bases from J; bases unmatched to any gene: 7. The CDR3 coding sequence is TGTGCCAGCAGCTCCGGACAGGCGATTTACGAGCAGTACTTC. The encoded protein is CASSSGQAIYEQYF.

The chain uses TRBV5-1 and TRBJ2-7, with a weak D call TRBD1 (5 bases). The germline V gene encodes CDR1 SGHRS and CDR2 YFSETQ. The length of the CDR3 is 14 residues. Trimming took off 6 bases at V and 1 base at J, with 14 bases between the two ends. This CDR3 is CASMLTGSSYEQYF. CDR3 sequence (DNA): TGCGCCAGCATGTTAACAGGATCTTCCTACGAGCAGTACTTC.

This rearrangement joins TRBV20-1 to TRBJ2-1; D possibly corresponds to TRBD2 (6 bases). The V and J ends lost 3 bases and 5 bases respectively, with 11 bases between them. The CDR3 is made up of 13 amino acids. CDR1 and CDR2 (germline): DFQATT, SNEGSKA (reference sequence). The CDR3 bases are TGCAGTGCTAGTTGGGGAGGCCACAATGAGCAGTTCTTC. It codes for CSASWGGHNEQFF.

This chain joins TRBV30 and TRBJ2-5; tentatively, D is TRBD2 (6 bases). The germline V gene encodes CDR1 GTSNPN and CDR2 SVGIG (reference sequence). Trimming pared 3 bases from V and 2 bases from J, leaving 7 bases between. This CDR3 has 12 residues. In DNA form, the CDR3 reads TGTGCCTGGAGCGGGGGACAAGAGACCCAGTACTTC. It specifies CAWSGGQETQYF.

The rearrangement joins TRBV30 to TRBJ2-5; perhaps TRBD2 as D (7 bases). The CDR3 runs 13 residues. CDR1 and CDR2 from the germline V gene are GTSNPN and SVGIG (reference sequence). The ends were cut back, 3 bases at V and 3 bases at J, with 11 bases in the middle. The CDR3 loop is CAWRGGGKETQYF. The CDR3, as DNA: TGTGCCTGGAGAGGCGGGGGCAAAGAGACCCAGTACTTC.

The chain couples TRBV18 to TRBJ1-4; tentatively, D is TRBD1 (6 bases). This CDR3 comprises 15 residues. V was shortened by 2 bases and J by 8 bases, with 15 bases between the two germline ends. Germline CDR1 and CDR2: KGHSH and LQKENI. The CDR3 coding sequence is TGTGCCAGCTCACCAGGGCAGGGGTTTGGAGAAAAACTGTTTTTT. Translated, it gives CASSPGQGFGEKLFF. Combining the CDR3 with reference TRBV18 and TRBJ1-4 gives the whole variable domain NAGVMQNPRHLVRRRGQEARLRCSPMKGHSHVYWYRQLPEEGLKFMVYLQKENIIDESGMPKERFSAEFPKEGPSILRIQQVVRGDSAAYFCASSPGQGFGEKLFFGSGTQLSVL.

This clone was picked up a small number of times. This rearrangement joins TRBV6-1 to TRBJ1-2, with D uncertain. V gave up 3 bases and J gave up 8 bases, with 10 bases separating them. The germline V gene encodes CDR1 MNHNS and CDR2 SASEGT. The CDR3 consists of 12 residues. This CDR3 is CASSDASRGYTF. The CDR3 DNA reads TGTGCCAGCAGTGACGCGTCACGAGGCTACACCTTC.

J is TRBJ2-1 and V is TRBV24-1; weak D call: TRBD2 (6 bases). V was trimmed by 1 base and J by 5 bases, leaving 8 bases between them. Per germline, CDR1 KGHDR and CDR2 SFDVKD. This CDR3 is built from 14 residues. CDR3 coding DNA: TGTGCCACCAGTGATTTCTCGGGGGACAATGAGCAGTTCTTC. Translated: CATSDFSGDNEQFF.